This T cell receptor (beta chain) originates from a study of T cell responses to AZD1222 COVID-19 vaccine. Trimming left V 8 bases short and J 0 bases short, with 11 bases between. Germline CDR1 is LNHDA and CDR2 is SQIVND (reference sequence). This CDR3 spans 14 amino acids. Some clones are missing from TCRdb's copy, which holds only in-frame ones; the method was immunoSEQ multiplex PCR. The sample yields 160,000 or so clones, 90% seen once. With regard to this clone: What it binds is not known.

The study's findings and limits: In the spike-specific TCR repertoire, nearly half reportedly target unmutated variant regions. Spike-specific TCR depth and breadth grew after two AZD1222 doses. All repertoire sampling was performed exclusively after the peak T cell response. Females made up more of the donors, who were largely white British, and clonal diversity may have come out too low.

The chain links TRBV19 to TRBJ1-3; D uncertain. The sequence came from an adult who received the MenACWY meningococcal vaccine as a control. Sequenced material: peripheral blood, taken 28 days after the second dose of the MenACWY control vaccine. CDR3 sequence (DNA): TGTGCCAGTCGGCGGGGATCCTCTGGAAACACCATATATTTT. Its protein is CASRRGSSGNTIYF.